Shown below are 8 T cell receptor beta chains from a single sample sequenced in a study of blood T cell repertoires in COVID-19. Some clones are missing from TCRdb's copy, which holds only in-frame ones; the method was immunoSEQ multiplex PCR. The data show 190,000 or so clones, about four fifths seen once. The sample consisted of PBMCs or T cells enriched from blood (not recorded which). The receptors derive from a man aged 40-50 years who had recovered from COVID-19.

The CDR3 sequence is CASSLLLGGADTQYF. CDR3 sequence (DNA): TGTGCCAGCAGTTTACTCCTTGGCGGGGCAGATACGCAGTATTTT. The genes are TRBV27 and TRBJ2-3; D is perhaps TRBD2 (6 bases). CDR1 is MNHEY, CDR2 SMNVEV, per germline (reference sequence). Trimming pared 2 bases from V and 4 bases from J, leaving 13 bases between. The length of the CDR3 is 15 residues.

This chain links TRBV7-9 with TRBJ2-7; 7 bases align to TRBD1. The germline gives CDR1 SEHNR, CDR2 FQNEAQ (reference sequence). The CDR3 sequence is 14 residues long. J lost 1 base, V lost 5 bases, and 5 bases had no gene match. The CDR3: CASSPRTGSYEQYF. CDR3 DNA: TGTGCCAGCAGCCCCCGGACAGGTTCCTACGAGCAGTACTTC.

V is TRBV6-1 and J is TRBJ2-4, with a weak D call TRBD1 (5 bases). The V and J ends lost 1 base and 10 bases respectively, with 23 bases between them. The CDR3 loop spans 17 amino acids. Germline V gene lookup returns CDR1 MNHNS and CDR2 SASEGT. CDR3 in amino acids: CASSEDIYLAGYLIQYF. The DNA for the CDR3 is TGTGCCAGCAGTGAAGACATTTATCTTGCAGGGTACCTGATTCAGTACTTC.

The gene calls are TRBV3-1 (or the pseudogene TRBV3-2) and TRBJ1-6, with 7 bases fitting TRBD1. Per the germline V gene, CDR1 is LGHDT and CDR2 is YNNKEL (reference sequence). The CDR3 covers 17 residues. Losses at the gene ends were 2 bases for V and 2 bases for J; bases not matched to a gene: 6. Here the CDR3 DNA reads TGTGCCAGCAGCCAAAAGGGGGCCGTGGCCTATAATTCACCCCTCCACTTT. Protein: CASSQKGAVAYNSPLHF.

This sequence joins TRBV10-2 and TRBJ1-3, with a weak D call TRBD1 (5 bases). CDR1 and CDR2 (germline): WSHSY, SAAADI. V was trimmed by 2 bases and J by 4 bases, leaving 6 bases between them. The CDR3 extends over 13 amino acids. CDR3 nucleotides: TGCGCCAGCAGTGAGCCAGGGGGAAACACCATATATTTT. As protein: CASSEPGGNTIYF.

J is TRBJ2-7 and V is TRBV7-3, with 10 positions matching TRBD2. Germline assignment: CDR1 SGHTA and CDR2 FQGTGA. The CDR3 covers 15 residues. The J segment lost 4 bases and the V segment lost 4 bases, leaving 7 bases of the junction unmatched. The CDR3 protein is CASSYIAGGKYEQYF. DNA for the CDR3: TGTGCCAGCAGCTACATAGCGGGGGGCAAGTACGAGCAGTACTTC. Drawing the rest from reference TRBV7-3 and TRBJ2-7, the complete variable domain is GAGVSQTPSNKVTEKGKYVELRCDPISGHTALYWYRQSLGQGPEFLIYFQGTGAADDSGLPNDRFFAVRPEGSVSTLKIQRTERGDSAVYLCASSYIAGGKYEQYFGPGTRLTVT.

The chain employs TRBV2 and TRBJ1-1, with a weak D call TRBD1 (6 bases). With 6 bases removed from V and 4 bases from J, the gap between germline ends came to 15 bases. CDR3 length: 14 residues. Germline V lookup: CDR1 SNHLY, CDR2 FYNNEI. The CDR3 DNA reads as TGTGCCAGCAGCAGACAGACCAGGGGCACTGAAGCTTTCTTT. Its protein is CASSRQTRGTEAFF.

The V gene is TRBV7-2, the J gene TRBJ2-7; 9 bases are shared with TRBD1. Losses at the gene ends were 1 base for V and 9 bases for J; bases not matched to a gene: 13. The CDR3 extends over 16 amino acids. Germline V CDR1 and CDR2: SGHTA, FQGNSA. CDR3 sequence reads: CASSLVGRTGAKGQYF. CDR3 coding DNA: TGTGCCAGCAGCTTAGTCGGTCGGACAGGGGCGAAGGGGCAGTACTTC.